Listed here are 21 T cell receptor beta chains from one sample, sequenced in a study of radiotherapy plus CTLA-4 blockade in lung cancer. Some clones are missing from TCRdb's copy, which holds only in-frame ones; the method was immunoSEQ multiplex PCR. The table lists roughly 62,000 clones, roughly four fifths of them singletons. Sequenced material: peripheral blood, taken from a patient treated with radiotherapy plus ipilimumab. Source of these receptors: a human donor with non-small cell lung cancer who had a complete response to radiotherapy plus ipilimumab.

This chain links TRBV28 with TRBJ2-3; 7 bases are a match to TRBD1. Germline V gives CDR1 MDHEN, CDR2 SYDVKM. The CDR3 sequence is 14 residues long. V was clipped by 3 bases and J by 2 bases; unmatched bases: 2. The CDR3 DNA reads TGTGCCAGCAGTTTTAGGGGGCTCACAGATACGCAGTATTTT. Translation gives CASSFRGLTDTQYF.

This clone has only one observation. The CDR3 is CASSLVGLQETQYF. The CDR3 DNA reads as TGTGCCAGCAGCTTAGTTGGGCTTCAAGAGACCCAGTACTTC. The chain is built from TRBV7-7 and TRBJ2-5; D remains unclear. Trimming took off 1 base at V and 2 bases at J, with 8 bases between the two ends. The CDR3 is 14 residues long. Germline V CDR1 and CDR2: SSHAT, FNYEAQ (reference sequence).

V usage is TRBV18 and J usage is TRBJ2-1, with 8 positions matching TRBD2. The V segment lost 4 bases and the J segment 3 bases; nucleotides outside the gene matches: 8. Germline CDR1 KGHSH, CDR2 LQKENI. The CDR3 is 16 residues long. The DNA for the CDR3 is TGTGCCAGCTCACTCCGTACTAGCGGTAACTACAATGAGCAGTTCTTC. It translates to CASSLRTSGNYNEQFF.

The chain is built from TRBV7-9 and TRBJ2-7; 10 bases align to TRBD1. The V and J ends lost 3 bases and 4 bases, in that order; junction bases with no gene match: 6. CDR1 SEHNR and CDR2 FQNEAQ come from the germline V gene (reference sequence). The CDR3 spans 15 residues. The DNA of the CDR3 is TGTGCCAGCAGCTTTTACCGGGACAGGGGATACGAGCAGTACTTC. Encoded protein: CASSFYRDRGYEQYF.

There are a few counts of this clone. The chain employs TRBV5-6 and TRBJ1-2; maybe TRBD1 (6 bases). The germline V gene encodes CDR1 SGHDT and CDR2 YYEEEE. The CDR3 totals 13 residues. Trimming cost V 2 bases and J 4 bases, with 9 bases left between them. This CDR3 reads CASSFQGTYGYTF. CDR3 in DNA: TGTGCCAGCAGCTTCCAGGGGACCTATGGCTACACCTTC.

This clone was seen a single time. CDR3 sequence (DNA): TGCGCCAGCAGCCTGGGGACAGGGAACTCCTATAATTCACCCCTCCACTTT. Protein product: CASSLGTGNSYNSPLHF. This rearrangement joins TRBV5-1 to TRBJ1-6; 9 bases agree with TRBD1. CDR1 SGHRS and CDR2 YFSETQ come from the germline V gene. V gave up 4 bases and J gave up 0 bases; unmatched junction bases: 5. The CDR3 is made up of 17 amino acids.

The chain couples TRBV19 to TRBJ2-1; 9 bases fit TRBD2. V shed 5 bases, J shed 2 bases, and the junction held 10 bases outside the gene matches. There are 17 residues in the CDR3. CDR1 and CDR2 from the germline V gene are LNHDA and SQIVND (reference sequence). The CDR3 here is CASSPAAGGRAYNEQFF. CDR3 DNA sequence: TGTGCCAGTAGTCCCGCGGCGGGAGGGAGGGCCTACAATGAGCAGTTCTTC.

The V call is TRBV5-1, the J call TRBJ2-7, with D perhaps matching TRBD2 (6 bases). The CDR3 extends over 14 amino acids. Germline V gene sequence: CDR1 SGHRS, CDR2 YFSETQ. V was clipped by 0 bases and J by 4 bases, with 11 bases between them. The CDR3 loop reads CASSLDREIYEQYF. For the CDR3, the DNA is TGCGCCAGCAGCTTGGATCGGGAGATTTACGAGCAGTACTTC.

This clone was counted between two and nine times. The chain joins TRBV28 to TRBJ2-3, with 8 bases that match TRBD1. This CDR3 has 17 amino acids. The V gene's germline CDR1 is MDHEN and CDR2 SYDVKM. Trimming cost V 4 bases and J 0 bases; bases outside gene matches: 9. CDR3 region: CASSSHAGGPSTDTQYF. Here the CDR3 DNA reads TGTGCCAGCAGTTCCCACGCAGGGGGCCCTAGCACAGATACGCAGTATTTT.

This rearrangement joins TRBV7-2 to TRBJ1-1, with D possibly being TRBD1 (5 bases). CDR1 is SGHTA, CDR2 FQGNSA, per germline. Trimming shortened V by 5 bases and J by 8 bases, and 12 bases separated the two germline ends. The length of the CDR3 is 12 residues. This CDR3 is CASSIVQVEAFF. CDR3 nucleotide sequence: TGTGCCAGCAGCATAGTACAGGTGGAAGCTTTCTTT. The entire variable domain, with the rest obtained from reference TRBV7-2 and TRBJ1-1, is as follows: GAGVSQSPSNKVTEKGKDVELRCDPISGHTALYWYRQSLGQGLEFLIYFQGNSAPDKSGLPSDRFSAERTGGSVSTLTIQRTQQEDSAVYLCASSIVQVEAFFGQGTRLTVV.

The chain is built from TRBV28 and TRBJ2-1; D gene uncertain. CDR1 is MDHEN and CDR2 is SYDVKM in the germline V gene. The V end lost 3 bases, the J end lost 9 bases, and 9 bases lay between the germline ends. The CDR3 loop spans 12 amino acids. Written as DNA, the CDR3 is TGTGCCAGCAGTTTTAGCTTCAGTGAGCAGTTCTTC. Its translation: CASSFSFSEQFF.

The chain has TRBV30 and TRBJ1-2; the match to TRBD1 covers 7 bases. Germline V CDR1 and CDR2: GTSNPN, SVGIG (reference sequence). Germline trimming cut 2 bases from V and 7 bases from J; bases unmatched to any gene: 4. The CDR3 contains 12 residues. The CDR3 spells CAWSPGQFGYTF. The CDR3, as DNA: TGTGCCTGGAGTCCGGGACAGTTTGGCTACACCTTC.

V usage is TRBV7-2 and J usage is TRBJ2-3, with a tentative D call TRBD2 (5 bases). The CDR3 extends over 16 amino acids. From germline, CDR1 is SGHTA and CDR2 FQGNSA. The V end was cut by 1 base, the J end by 6 bases, with 17 bases between. CDR3 in amino acids: CASSLGSGIRGDTQYF. The CDR3 bases are TGTGCCAGCAGCTTAGGATCGGGGATCCGAGGTGATACGCAGTATTTT.

This sequence joins TRBV9 and TRBJ2-1; 7 nucleotides line up with TRBD2. CDR3 length: 14 amino acids. After removal of 2 bases from V and 4 bases from J, the junction contained 3 bases not matched to a gene. The germline V gene encodes CDR1 SGDLS and CDR2 YYNGEE. CDR3 in DNA: TGTGCCAGCAGCGTGCTAGCGGAGTACAATGAGCAGTTCTTC. Protein: CASSVLAEYNEQFF.

The CDR3 protein is CASSLEGFYEQYF. The CDR3, as DNA: TGCGCCAGCAGCTTGGAGGGGTTCTACGAGCAGTACTTC. The gene calls are TRBV5-1 and TRBJ2-7, with D perhaps matching TRBD1 (5 bases). Trimming pared 0 bases from V and 3 bases from J, leaving 7 bases between. CDR3 size: 13 residues. Germline V lookup: CDR1 SGHRS, CDR2 YFSETQ.

In this sample, this clone turned up a few times. The DNA is left out, because the CDR3 cannot be placed on it with certainty; the CDR3 is given as TCRdb lists it. The V gene is TRBV27, the J gene TRBJ2-3; the table's D call of TRBD2 was not tested on the DNA. Including both end residues, the CDR3 is 17 amino acids long. Germline-derived CDR1 and CDR2 are MNHEY and SMNVEV (reference sequence). CDR3 sequence: CASSTSGGAGKEDTQYF.

This chain uses TRBV28 with TRBJ2-1; 15 nucleotides align to TRBD2. The CDR3 length is 17 residues. Germline CDR1 and CDR2: MDHEN and SYDVKM. V dropped 8 bases and J dropped 7; count of bases not matched to a gene: 12. The CDR3 coding sequence is TGTGCCAGCTCCGGGACTAGCGGGAGGCTGGGGGGGAATGAGCAGTTCTTC. Amino acid sequence: CASSGTSGRLGGNEQFF.

This chain uses TRBV7-9 with TRBJ1-1; D perhaps matches TRBD1 (5 bases). This CDR3 contains 13 residues. V was trimmed by 5 bases and J by 8 bases, leaving 15 bases between them. Germline V gives CDR1 SEHNR, CDR2 FQNEAQ (reference sequence). The CDR3 sequence is CASSLLGGREAFF. The CDR3 DNA follows: TGTGCCAGCAGCCTCCTGGGGGGGAGGGAAGCTTTCTTT.

The J gene is TRBJ2-5, the V gene TRBV2, with 9 bases that match TRBD1. The CDR3 has 14 residues. CDR1 and CDR2 from the germline V gene are SNHLY and FYNNEI. V dropped 4 bases and J dropped 2; count of bases not matched to a gene: 2. The CDR3 protein is CASSADRGQETQYF. As DNA, the CDR3 is TGTGCCAGCAGTGCCGACAGGGGGCAAGAGACCCAGTACTTC.

The V call is TRBV5-1, the J call TRBJ1-5; tentatively, D is TRBD1 (6 bases). The CDR3 consists of 15 residues. In germline, CDR1 is SGHRS, CDR2 YFSETQ. Trimming shortened V by 4 bases and J by 1 base, and 12 bases separated the two germline ends. DNA for the CDR3: TGCGCCAGCAGCGCCACAGGGTCCAGCAATCAGCCCCAGCATTTT. Translation: CASSATGSSNQPQHF.

This clone came up a few times. This chain joins TRBV6-5 and TRBJ2-5; D is possibly TRBD2 (6 bases). Germline lookup yields CDR1 MNHEY and CDR2 SVGAGI. The length of the CDR3 is 14 residues. The V end lost 4 bases, the J end lost 5 bases, and 14 bases lay between the germline ends. CDR3 loop: CASSSVGRLETQYF. In DNA form, the CDR3 reads TGTGCCAGCAGTTCAGTCGGGAGATTGGAGACCCAGTACTTC.